This TCR beta chain derives from a study of T-cell reconstitution after alpha-beta-depleted transplantation in children. Unique molecular identifiers were incorporated during preparation of the TCRbeta library. TCRdb recomputed calls from the PCR reads with MiXCR, one row per CDR3 protein. The sample has hundreds of thousands of distinct CDR3 sequences; over 10% are singletons. Study observations and caveats: Some patients showed high day-60 TCRbeta diversity, which derived from surviving recipient T cells and thymic progenitors.

From germline, CDR1 is MNHEY and CDR2 SVGAGI. The CDR3 extends over 16 amino acids. V lost 0 bases, J lost 6 bases, and 11 bases stayed unmatched. This clonotype appeared many times. The target antigen is unknown. The sequences come from PBMCs, mostly from graft donor cells, collected 360 days after TCRalphabeta/CD19-depleted stem cell transplant. The receptor was derived from a male patient younger than 18 who had a stem cell transplant for acute myeloid leukemia, so the T cells may come from the graft donor. The rearrangement joins TRBV6-5 to TRBJ2-7; TRBD1 matches at 7 bases. The CDR3 coding sequence is TGTGCCAGCAGTTACTCAGACAGGGTAGCGAGTGGCGAGCAGTACTTC. Translated: CASSYSDRVASGEQYF.